This T cell receptor beta chain stems from a study of cytomegalovirus exposure and HLA in healthy donors. The CDR3 is made up of 14 amino acids. Germline assignment: CDR1 SGHRS and CDR2 YFSETQ. V was trimmed by 4 bases and J by 5 bases, leaving 12 bases between them. Primers: 60 Vbeta forward and 13 Jbeta reverse. TCRdb's table, derived via immunoSEQ multiplex PCR, lists solely in-frame clones and lacks some. The sample lists around 110,000 clones; roughly 82% were seen once. Input material: PBMCs. This TCR was sampled from a man aged 45-65 years in good health and CMV-seronegative. This chain links TRBV5-1 with TRBJ2-2; D is ambiguous. CDR3 amino acids: CASSLNRATGELFF. CDR3 nucleotide sequence: TGCGCCAGCAGCCTGAACAGAGCTACCGGGGAGCTGTTTTTT.